These T cell receptor beta chains were read from a single sample in a study of cytomegalovirus exposure and HLA in healthy donors. Some clones are missing from TCRdb's copy, which holds only in-frame ones; the method was immunoSEQ multiplex PCR. The repertoire holds roughly 120,000 clones, with around 75% as singletons. The specimen sequenced was PBMCs. These receptors all stem from a man between 60 and 70 years old in good health and CMV-seropositive. The conserved cysteine and the conserved F or W are not part of the CDR3 here. Fields, in order: clone size, V gene, CDR3 protein. Size tells how often a clone was seen (once, few, many) or the class of an expanded clone, and some rows leave it out.

clone size: .; V gene: TRBV7-2; CDR3 protein: ASSFVTATGGELF
clone size: .; V gene: TRBV9; CDR3 protein: ASSVTRGGEKLF
clone size: once; V gene: TRBV15; CDR3 protein: ATSRGGGQASNQPQH
clone size: .; V gene: TRBV28; CDR3 protein: ASSLGGNSNQPQH
clone size: .; V gene: TRBV7-3; CDR3 protein: ASSFGGSTEAF
clone size: few; V gene: TRBV9; CDR3 protein: ASSVAPNTEAF
clone size: .; V gene: TRBV7-9; CDR3 protein: ASSPPGQAPEAF
clone size: .; V gene: TRBV5-1; CDR3 protein: ASRRAGDEQY
clone size: .; V gene: TRBV28; CDR3 protein: ASISESNSPLH
clone size: once; V gene: TRBV6-5; CDR3 protein: AIAPAGNTDTQY
clone size: few; V gene: TRBV6-1; CDR3 protein: ASSGQGATAQH
clone size: once; V gene: TRBV25-1; CDR3 protein: ASSGGGGPSDTQY
clone size: .; V gene: TRBV28; CDR3 protein: ASSLIGVAASNEQF
clone size: .; V gene: TRBV2; CDR3 protein: ASSVRTSVPGQQY
clone size: .; V gene: TRBV4-2; CDR3 protein: ASSLNPGQFMNTEAF
clone size: medium-sized; V gene: TRBV28; CDR3 protein: ASSRQPDQPQH
clone size: .; V gene: TRBV7-6; CDR3 protein: ASSSPTAGDSSGNTIY
clone size: .; V gene: TRBV10-3; CDR3 protein: AISEAWTVNTEAF
clone size: few; V gene: TRBV7-9; CDR3 protein: ASSEKRMNTEAF
clone size: .; V gene: TRBV7-3; CDR3 protein: ASSDGQGAGETQY
clone size: few; V gene: TRBV5-1; CDR3 protein: ASRGQASNTEAF
clone size: few; V gene: TRBV10-3; CDR3 protein: AISELRSPTEAF
clone size: .; V gene: TRBV19; CDR3 protein: ASRQLNEQF
clone size: .; V gene: TRBV27; CDR3 protein: ASSRGSLPLH